The 17 T cell receptor beta chains presented below share a single source sample, sequenced in a study of blood T cell repertoires in COVID-19 (dated by TCRdb to 2018 to 2020). Receptor amplification or capture employed the immunoSEQ multiplex PCR assay. TCRdb mirrors the immuneACCESS table, restricted to in-frame sequences. Some clones are absent from its copies; in checked studies, under half trace to an unresolved V gene, and the reason for the others is unknown. The sample table records roughly 150,000 clones; approximately 77% of these occur just once. The leading ten clones occupy 10% to 13% of the sample. What was sequenced was peripheral blood. The receptors derive from an elderly woman with active or convalescent COVID-19.

This clone was found once. The J gene is TRBJ1-1, the V gene TRBV4-1; possible D gene TRBD1, 6 bases. Germline V gene sequence: CDR1 MGHRA, CDR2 YSYEKL. V lost 3 bases, J lost 5 bases, and 19 bases lay in between. This CDR3 is built from 16 residues. In DNA form, the CDR3 reads TGCGCCAGCAGCCAGGATAAGTACAGGGATTGGACTGAAGCTTTCTTT. Its translation: CASSQDKYRDWTEAFF.

The chain employs TRBV5-1 and TRBJ2-1; D possibly corresponds to TRBD2 (5 bases). There are 15 residues in the CDR3. Germline-derived CDR1 and CDR2 are SGHRS and YFSETQ. V gave up 0 bases and J gave up 1 base, with 8 bases separating them. This CDR3 reads CASSLEPGSYNEQFF. The CDR3 DNA follows: TGCGCCAGCAGCTTGGAACCGGGATCCTACAATGAGCAGTTCTTC. Full variable domain (remainder filled in from reference TRBV5-1 and TRBJ2-1): KAGVTQTPRYLIKTRGQQVTLSCSPISGHRSVSWYQQTPGQGLQFLFEYFSETQRNKGNFPGRFSGRQFSNSRSEMNVSTLELGDSALYLCASSLEPGSYNEQFFGPGTRLTVL.

CDR3 sequence: CASSPELGEAEKLFF. Here the CDR3 DNA reads TGTGCCAGCTCACCAGAGTTAGGGGAAGCTGAAAAACTGTTTTTT. This chain joins TRBV18 and TRBJ1-4; maybe TRBD1 (5 bases). Trimming removed 2 bases at V and 7 bases at J, with 14 bases between. There are 15 residues in the CDR3. CDR1 KGHSH and CDR2 LQKENI come from the germline V gene.

The chain is built from TRBV30 and TRBJ2-1; D is unclear. The V end was cut by 2 bases, the J end by 2 bases, with 4 bases between. The CDR3 has 12 amino acids. The germline CDR1 and CDR2 sequences are GTSNPN and SVGIG (reference sequence). The CDR3 spells CAWSPAYNEQFF. In DNA, the CDR3 is TGTGCCTGGAGTCCCGCCTACAATGAGCAGTTCTTC.

This clone showed up just a few times. Additional DNA sequences in this sample encode the identical CDR3. The CDR3 nucleotides are TGCGCCAGCAGCCTCGGCCCAGGGGACTATGGCTACACCTTC. It specifies CASSLGPGDYGYTF. The rearrangement joins TRBV5-1 to TRBJ1-2; TRBD1 might be the D (6 bases). Germline values: CDR1 SGHRS, CDR2 YFSETQ. Trimming pared 4 bases from V and 3 bases from J, leaving 13 bases between. The CDR3 covers 14 residues.

This rearrangement joins TRBV9 to TRBJ1-1, with a weak D call TRBD1 (5 bases). Germline loops: CDR1 SGDLS, CDR2 YYNGEE. Trimming removed 3 bases from V and 5 bases from J, with 17 bases in between. The CDR3 runs to 15 residues. This chain's CDR3 is CASSAWGEVGTEAFF. The CDR3 DNA is TGTGCCAGCAGCGCGTGGGGGGAAGTGGGAACTGAAGCTTTCTTT.

This clone turned up a few times. The chain combines TRBV24-1 with TRBJ2-2, with a tentative D call TRBD2 (6 bases). CDR1 KGHDR and CDR2 SFDVKD come from the germline V gene. Trimming shortened V by 0 bases and J by 5 bases, and 12 bases separated the two germline ends. This CDR3 spans 16 amino acids. The CDR3 DNA reads as TGTGCCACCAGTGATTTGAGGAGGGGTGAAACCGGGGAGCTGTTTTTT. Encoded protein: CATSDLRRGETGELFF.

This chain connects TRBV4-1 to TRBJ2-3; TRBD2 matches 9 bases. The length of the CDR3 is 15 residues. Per germline, CDR1 MGHRA and CDR2 YSYEKL. With 6 bases clipped from V and 5 bases from J, the junction kept 9 bases outside the gene matches. The CDR3 nucleotides are TGCGCCAGCAGTGATAGCGGGGGTTACGGAGATACGCAGTATTTT. Its translation: CASSDSGGYGDTQYF.

Worth noting for this clone: Other nucleotide sequences from this sample produce the same CDR3. The J gene is TRBJ1-1, the V gene TRBV7-9, with unresolved D. Between the trimmed V and J ends, which lost 3 bases and 5 bases, there was a span of 4 bases. CDR3 size: 11 residues. Germline values: CDR1 SEHNR, CDR2 FQNEAQ (reference sequence). The DNA of the CDR3 is TGTGCCAGCAGCTTGAGGACTGAAGCTTTCTTT. Its protein product is CASSLRTEAFF.

The chain carries TRBV5-5 and TRBJ1-2; D perhaps matches TRBD1 (6 bases). The CDR3 sequence is 14 residues long. Germline CDR1 and CDR2: SGHKS and YYEKEE (reference sequence). The V end lost 3 bases, the J end lost 1 base, and 10 bases lay between the germline ends. CDR3 sequence reads: CASSSGTFNYGYTF. The CDR3 nucleotides are TGTGCCAGCAGCTCCGGGACATTTAACTATGGCTACACCTTC.

The chain joins TRBV28 to TRBJ1-3, with a weak D call TRBD1 (6 bases). The ends were cut back, 5 bases at V and 3 bases at J, with 8 bases in the middle. This CDR3 contains 13 residues. Germline CDR1 reads MDHEN; CDR2 reads SYDVKM. The CDR3 DNA reads TGTGCCAGCAGTACAGGGTTTGGAAACACCATATATTTT. This codes for CASSTGFGNTIYF.

This sequence joins TRBV14 and TRBJ2-3, with 8 bases matching TRBD2. The V gene end was trimmed by 4 bases and the J gene end by 6 bases; junction bases not matched to a gene: 6. This CDR3 comprises 14 residues. Germline CDR1 reads SGHDN; CDR2 reads FVKESK. The CDR3: CASSPLAVRDTQYF. For the CDR3, the DNA is TGTGCCAGCAGCCCACTAGCGGTCCGGGATACGCAGTATTTT.

CDR3: CASSITGGGGVDTQYF. The CDR3 coding sequence is TGTGCCAGCAGTATTACAGGGGGCGGTGGAGTAGATACGCAGTATTTT. The V and J genes are TRBV2 and TRBJ2-3, with 9 positions matching TRBD1. CDR1 SNHLY and CDR2 FYNNEI come from the germline V gene. With V trimmed by 5 bases and J by 5 bases, 11 bases remained unmatched. The CDR3 runs 16 residues.

This chain connects TRBV11-2 to TRBJ2-3, with D possibly TRBD2 on 6 matching bases. The CDR3 contains 16 residues. CDR1 and CDR2 (germline): SGHAT, FQNNGV. Trimming left V 4 bases short and J 5 bases short, with 19 bases between. The CDR3 spells CASSSLRAGTVDTQYF. As DNA, the CDR3 is TGTGCCAGCAGCTCCCTCCGGGCGGGGACGGTAGATACGCAGTATTTT.

This clone has only one observation. V usage is TRBV18 and J usage is TRBJ2-7; D is perhaps TRBD1 (5 bases). The CDR3 extends over 16 amino acids. The germline V gene has CDR1 KGHSH and CDR2 LQKENI. V was cut by 1 base and J by 2 bases, with 15 bases left in between. The CDR3, as DNA: TGTGCCAGCTCACCACTGACAGCGACCCTCGCCTACGAGCAGTACTTC. Translated, it gives CASSPLTATLAYEQYF.

The chain employs TRBV5-1 and TRBJ2-1; D might be TRBD2 (7 bases). The germline V and J ends were trimmed by 0 bases and 8 bases, with 12 bases remaining between them. The CDR3 has 14 residues. Germline assignment: CDR1 SGHRS and CDR2 YFSETQ. CDR3 in amino acids: CASSLEGGEDEQFF. The DNA for the CDR3 is TGCGCCAGCAGCTTGGAAGGGGGGGAAGATGAGCAGTTCTTC. Combining the CDR3 with reference TRBV5-1 and TRBJ2-1 gives the whole variable domain KAGVTQTPRYLIKTRGQQVTLSCSPISGHRSVSWYQQTPGQGLQFLFEYFSETQRNKGNFPGRFSGRQFSNSRSEMNVSTLELGDSALYLCASSLEGGEDEQFFGPGTRLTVL.

The chain combines TRBV27 with TRBJ2-7; TRBD1 matches at 9 bases. The CDR3 is 17 amino acids. The trim removed 3 bases at V and 3 bases at J, leaving 12 bases unmatched. Germline V gene lookup returns CDR1 MNHEY and CDR2 SMNVEV (reference sequence). Here the CDR3 DNA reads TGTGCCAGCAGTTTGATCGCAGGGACAGGGATCAGCTACGAGCAGTACTTC. This translates into CASSLIAGTGISYEQYF.